This T cell receptor beta chain derives from a study of blood T cell repertoires in COVID-19. The CDR3 loop spans 15 amino acids. The germline CDR1 and CDR2 sequences are SGHRS and YFSETQ. The V and J ends lost 4 bases and 1 base respectively, with 12 bases between them. As originally analysed: Reference gene primer amplification yielded estimated nucleated cell counts. Assay used: immunoSEQ multiplex PCR; TCRdb lists only in-frame clones, some missing. Clonal size and the V and J genes are those of that table, whereas D and trimming came from the DNA. This sample has 75,000 to 80,000 clones, with 80% to 90% found just once.

This sequence originates from a woman aged 55-69 years with acute or convalescent COVID-19. The V and J genes are TRBV5-1 and TRBJ2-1; TRBD1 might be the D (5 bases). Input material: peripheral blood. The CDR3 DNA reads as TGCGCCAGCAGCCAGAACGGACAATCCTACAATGAGCAGTTCTTC. Residues: CASSQNGQSYNEQFF.